This T cell receptor beta chain was profiled in a study of blood T cell repertoires in COVID-19. Overall study: COVID-19 samples from acute and convalescent phases originated in the United States, Italy and Spain. Sample material is recorded as cDNA or gDNA derived from T cells, B-cell-depleted T cells, or PBMCs.

Per the original methods: Using reference gene primer amplification, nucleated cell counts were estimated. Libraries were prepared by immunoSEQ multiplex PCR; TCRdb keeps only in-frame clonotypes and omits some of them. The V and J calls and the clone size are those of that table, but D and trimming were determined from the DNA. This table holds 200,000 to 250,000 clones, about 83% found once. The V and J ends lost 3 bases and 6 bases respectively, with 12 bases between them. The germline CDR1 and CDR2 sequences are DFQATT and SNEGSKA (reference sequence). This CDR3 is 13 amino acids long. J is TRBJ1-5 and V is TRBV20-1; possibly TRBD1 for D (5 bases). The clonotype was recovered from a human donor in a cohort sampled during active COVID-19. The sequenced sample was peripheral blood. The CDR3 coding sequence is TGCAGTGCTAGTCGCCAGGGTGGTCAGCCCCAGCATTTT. This gives the protein CSASRQGGQPQHF.